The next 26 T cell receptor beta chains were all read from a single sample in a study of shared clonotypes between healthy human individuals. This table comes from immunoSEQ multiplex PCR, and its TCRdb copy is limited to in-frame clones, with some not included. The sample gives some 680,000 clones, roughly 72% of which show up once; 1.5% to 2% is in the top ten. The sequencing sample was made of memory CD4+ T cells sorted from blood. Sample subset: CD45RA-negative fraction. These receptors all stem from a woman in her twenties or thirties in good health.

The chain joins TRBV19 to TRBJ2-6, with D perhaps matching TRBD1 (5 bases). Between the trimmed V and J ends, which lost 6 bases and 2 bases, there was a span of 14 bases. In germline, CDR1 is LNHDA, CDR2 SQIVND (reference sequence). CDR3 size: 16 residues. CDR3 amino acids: CASSPPTVTGANVLTF. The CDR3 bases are TGTGCCAGTAGCCCCCCGACAGTTACTGGGGCCAACGTCCTGACTTTC. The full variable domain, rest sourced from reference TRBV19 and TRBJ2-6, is DGGITQSPKYLFRKEGQNVTLSCEQNLNHDAMYWYRQDPGQGLRLIYYSQIVNDFQKGDIAEGYSVSREKKESFPLTVTSAQKNPTAFYLCASSPPTVTGANVLTFGAGSRLTVL.

CDR3 DNA sequence: TGTGCCAGCAGCCTACAGCGAGCGGAAGAGACCCAGTACTTC. Protein: CASSLQRAEETQYF. The V and J genes are TRBV5-5 and TRBJ2-5; perhaps TRBD2 as D (5 bases). Germline CDR1 is SGHKS and CDR2 is YYEKEE (reference sequence). V shed 4 bases and J shed 3 bases, with 13 bases lying between them. The CDR3 covers 14 residues.

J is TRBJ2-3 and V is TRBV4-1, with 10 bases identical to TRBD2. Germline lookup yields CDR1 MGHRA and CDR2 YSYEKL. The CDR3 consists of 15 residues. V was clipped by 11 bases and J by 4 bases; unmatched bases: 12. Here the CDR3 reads CAAARGTSVSDTQYF. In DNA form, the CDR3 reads TGCGCCGCGGCAAGAGGGACTAGCGTTTCAGATACGCAGTATTTT.

In DNA, the CDR3 is TGTGCCAGCAGCTCGACCGGGACTAGCGGGGCGGGGGGCTTTTTCTTC. Protein: CASSSTGTSGAGGFFF. The chain is built from TRBV28 and TRBJ2-1, with 13 bases that match TRBD2. Trimming took 6 bases from V and 16 from J; bases not matched to a gene: 18. CDR1 and CDR2 (germline): MDHEN, SYDVKM. This CDR3 region has 16 residues.

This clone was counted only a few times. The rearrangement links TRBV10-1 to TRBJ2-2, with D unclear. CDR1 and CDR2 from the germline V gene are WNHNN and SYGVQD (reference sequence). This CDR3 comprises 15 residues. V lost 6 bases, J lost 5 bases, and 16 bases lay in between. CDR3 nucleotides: TGCGCCAGCAGATCCGGGTCAACCGGGACCGGGGAGCTGTTTTTT. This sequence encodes CASRSGSTGTGELFF.

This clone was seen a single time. This CDR3 is CASSVGSSGANVLTF. CDR3 bases: TGCGCCAGCAGCGTCGGGAGCTCTGGGGCCAACGTCCTGACTTTC. This rearrangement joins TRBV5-1 to TRBJ2-6; D is possibly TRBD2 (6 bases). This CDR3 has 15 residues. The germline V and J ends were trimmed by 4 bases and 0 bases, with 8 bases remaining between them. CDR1 is SGHRS and CDR2 is YFSETQ in the germline V gene.

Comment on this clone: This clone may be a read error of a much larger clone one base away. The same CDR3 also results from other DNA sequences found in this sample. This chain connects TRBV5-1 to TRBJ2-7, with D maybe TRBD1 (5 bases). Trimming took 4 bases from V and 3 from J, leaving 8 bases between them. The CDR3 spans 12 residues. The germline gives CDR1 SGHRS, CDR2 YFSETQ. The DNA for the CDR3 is TGCGCCAGCAGCCCAGACAGCTACGAGCAGTACTTC. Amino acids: CASSPDSYEQYF.

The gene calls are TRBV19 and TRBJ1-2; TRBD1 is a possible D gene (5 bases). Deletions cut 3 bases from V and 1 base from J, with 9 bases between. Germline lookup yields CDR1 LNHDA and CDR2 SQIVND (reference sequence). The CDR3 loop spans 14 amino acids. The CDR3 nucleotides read TGTGCCAGTAGTATGAGGGGCGGTAACTATGGCTACACCTTC. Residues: CASSMRGGNYGYTF.

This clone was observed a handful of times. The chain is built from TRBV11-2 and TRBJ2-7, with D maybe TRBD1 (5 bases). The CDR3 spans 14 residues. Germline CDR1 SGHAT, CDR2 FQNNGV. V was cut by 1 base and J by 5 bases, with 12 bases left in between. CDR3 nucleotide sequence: TGTGCCAGCAGCTTAGGCTTCAGGGCCAACGAGCAGTACTTC. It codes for CASSLGFRANEQYF.

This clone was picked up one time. The CDR3 region is CASSPTSGYEQYF. CDR3 coding DNA: TGTGCCAGCAGCCCAACTAGCGGCTACGAGCAGTACTTC. The chain has TRBV7-7 and TRBJ2-7; 8 bases align to TRBD2. CDR1 is SSHAT and CDR2 is FNYEAQ in the germline V gene (reference sequence). CDR3 size: 13 residues. The V segment lost 5 bases and the J segment 3 bases; nucleotides outside the gene matches: 3.

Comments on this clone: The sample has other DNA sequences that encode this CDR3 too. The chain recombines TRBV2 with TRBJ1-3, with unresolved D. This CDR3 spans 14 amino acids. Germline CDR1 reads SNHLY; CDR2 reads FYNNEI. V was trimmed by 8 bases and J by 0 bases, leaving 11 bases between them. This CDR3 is CASSGRLSGNTIYF. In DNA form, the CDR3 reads TGTGCCAGCTCGGGCCGCCTCTCTGGAAACACCATATATTTT.

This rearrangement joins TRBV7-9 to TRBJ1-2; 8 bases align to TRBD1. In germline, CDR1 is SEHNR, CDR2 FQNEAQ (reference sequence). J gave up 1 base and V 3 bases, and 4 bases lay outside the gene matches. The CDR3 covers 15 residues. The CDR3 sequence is CASSFDRGNNYGYTF. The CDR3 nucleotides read TGTGCCAGCAGCTTCGACAGGGGAAATAACTATGGCTACACCTTC.

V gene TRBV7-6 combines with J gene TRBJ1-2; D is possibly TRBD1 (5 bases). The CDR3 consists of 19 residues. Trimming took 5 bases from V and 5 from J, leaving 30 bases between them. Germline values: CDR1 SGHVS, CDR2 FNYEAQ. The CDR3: CASSLATPRPGGGGYGYTF. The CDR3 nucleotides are TGTGCCAGCAGCCTTGCCACTCCTCGTCCGGGCGGGGGTGGTTATGGCTACACCTTC.

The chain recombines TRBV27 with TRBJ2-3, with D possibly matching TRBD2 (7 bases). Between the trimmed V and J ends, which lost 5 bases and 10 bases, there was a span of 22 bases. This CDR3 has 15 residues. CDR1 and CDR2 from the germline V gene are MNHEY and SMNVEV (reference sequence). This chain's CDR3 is CASSPAGAGEKAQYF. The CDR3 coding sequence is TGTGCCAGCAGTCCGGCGGGGGCGGGAGAGAAAGCGCAGTATTTT.

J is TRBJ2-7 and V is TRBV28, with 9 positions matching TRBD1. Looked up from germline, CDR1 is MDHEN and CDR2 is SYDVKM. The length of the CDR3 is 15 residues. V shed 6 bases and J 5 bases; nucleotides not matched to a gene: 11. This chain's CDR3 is CASSQSTGGVNEQYF. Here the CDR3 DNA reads TGTGCCAGCAGCCAATCGACAGGGGGGGTCAACGAGCAGTACTTC.

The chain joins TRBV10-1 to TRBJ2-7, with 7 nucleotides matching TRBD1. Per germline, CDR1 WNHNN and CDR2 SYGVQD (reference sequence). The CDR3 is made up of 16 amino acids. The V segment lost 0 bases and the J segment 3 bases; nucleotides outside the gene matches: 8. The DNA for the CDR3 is TGCGCCAGCAGTGAGTCGTACAGGGGAAGGGGCTACGAGCAGTACTTC. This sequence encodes CASSESYRGRGYEQYF.

The CDR3 here is CAWSLLGNQPQHF. The CDR3, as DNA: TGTGCCTGGAGTCTCCTGGGCAATCAGCCCCAGCATTTT. The V call is TRBV30, the J call TRBJ1-5; D uncertain. This CDR3 spans 13 amino acids. CDR1 is GTSNPN, CDR2 SVGIG, per germline (reference sequence). With 2 bases removed from V and 2 bases from J, the gap between germline ends came to 7 bases.

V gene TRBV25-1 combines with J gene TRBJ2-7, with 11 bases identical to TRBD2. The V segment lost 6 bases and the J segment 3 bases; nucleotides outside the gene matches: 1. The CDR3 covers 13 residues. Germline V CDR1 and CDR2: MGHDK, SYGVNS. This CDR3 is CASRGLADYEQYF. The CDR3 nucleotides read TGTGCCAGCAGGGGACTAGCGGACTACGAGCAGTACTTC.

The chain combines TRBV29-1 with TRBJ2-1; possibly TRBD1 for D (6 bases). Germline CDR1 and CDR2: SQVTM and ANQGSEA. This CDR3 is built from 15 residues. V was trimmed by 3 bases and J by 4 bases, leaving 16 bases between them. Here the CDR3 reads CSVELRGAGYNEQFF. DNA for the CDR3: TGCAGCGTTGAGCTCAGGGGCGCCGGTTACAATGAGCAGTTCTTC.

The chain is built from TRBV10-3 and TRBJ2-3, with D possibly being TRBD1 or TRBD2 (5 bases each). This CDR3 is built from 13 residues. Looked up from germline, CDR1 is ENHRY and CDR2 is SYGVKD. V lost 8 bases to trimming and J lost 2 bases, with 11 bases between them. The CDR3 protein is CAIAPGTTDTQYF. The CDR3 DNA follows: TGTGCCATCGCTCCCGGGACCACAGATACGCAGTATTTT.

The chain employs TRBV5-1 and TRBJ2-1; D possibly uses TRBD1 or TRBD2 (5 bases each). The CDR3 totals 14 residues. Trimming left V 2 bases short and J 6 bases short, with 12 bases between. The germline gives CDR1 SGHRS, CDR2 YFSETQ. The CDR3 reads CASSFGGVGNEQFF. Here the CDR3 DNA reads TGCGCCAGCAGCTTTGGGGGAGTCGGCAATGAGCAGTTCTTC. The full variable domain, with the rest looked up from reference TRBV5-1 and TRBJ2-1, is KAGVTQTPRYLIKTRGQQVTLSCSPISGHRSVSWYQQTPGQGLQFLFEYFSETQRNKGNFPGRFSGRQFSNSRSEMNVSTLELGDSALYLCASSFGGVGNEQFFGPGTRLTVL.

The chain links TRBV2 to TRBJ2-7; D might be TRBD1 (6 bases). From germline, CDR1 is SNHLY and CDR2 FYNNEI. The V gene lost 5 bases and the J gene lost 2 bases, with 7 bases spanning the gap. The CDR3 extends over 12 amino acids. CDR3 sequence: CASSWTAYEQYF. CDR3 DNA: TGTGCCAGCAGTTGGACAGCCTACGAGCAGTACTTC.

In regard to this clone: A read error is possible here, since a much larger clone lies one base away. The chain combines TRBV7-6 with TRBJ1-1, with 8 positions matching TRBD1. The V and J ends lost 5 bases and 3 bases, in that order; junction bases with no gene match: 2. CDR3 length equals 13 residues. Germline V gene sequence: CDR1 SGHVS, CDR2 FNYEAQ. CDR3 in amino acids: CASSQQGDTEAFF. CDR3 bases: TGTGCCAGCAGCCAACAGGGGGACACTGAAGCTTTCTTT.

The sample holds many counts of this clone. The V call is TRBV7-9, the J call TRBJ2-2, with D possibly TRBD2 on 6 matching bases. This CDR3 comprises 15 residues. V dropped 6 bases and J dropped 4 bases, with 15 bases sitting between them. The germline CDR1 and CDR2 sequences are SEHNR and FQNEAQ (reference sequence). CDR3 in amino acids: CASRPGSGSTGELFF. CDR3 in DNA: TGTGCCAGCAGACCCGGGAGTGGTAGCACCGGGGAGCTGTTTTTT.

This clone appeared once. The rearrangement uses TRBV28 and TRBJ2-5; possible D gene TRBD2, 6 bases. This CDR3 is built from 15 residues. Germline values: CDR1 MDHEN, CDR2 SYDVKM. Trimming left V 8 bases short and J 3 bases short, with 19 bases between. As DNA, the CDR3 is TGTGCCAGCGCGCCCGGAGGGAGTGTGGAAGAGACCCAGTACTTC. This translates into CASAPGGSVEETQYF. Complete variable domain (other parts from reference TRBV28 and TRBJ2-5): DVKVTQSSRYLVKRTGEKVFLECVQDMDHENMFWYRQDPGLGLRLIYFSYDVKMKEKGDIPEGYSVSREKKERFSLILESASTNQTSMYLCASAPGGSVEETQYFGPGTRLLVL.

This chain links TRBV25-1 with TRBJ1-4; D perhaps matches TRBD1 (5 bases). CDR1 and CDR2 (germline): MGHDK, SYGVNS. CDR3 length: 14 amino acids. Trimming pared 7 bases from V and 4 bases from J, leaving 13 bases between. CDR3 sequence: CASTDDSYNEKLFF. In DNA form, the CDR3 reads TGTGCCAGCACCGACGACAGCTATAATGAAAAACTGTTTTTT. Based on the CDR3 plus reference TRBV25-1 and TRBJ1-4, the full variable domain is EADIYQTPRYLVIGTGKKITLECSQTMGHDKMYWYQQDPGMELHLIHYSYGVNSTEKGDLSSESTVSRIRTEHFPLTLESARPSHTSQYLCASTDDSYNEKLFFGSGTQLSVL.